This TCR beta chain derives from a study of shared clonotypes between healthy human individuals. Overall study context: Three plates were used per donor for CD4 naive, three for CD4 memory, two for CD8 naive and one for CD8 memory.

Whole-study findings and limits: What naive subsets generally showed was a larger estimated richness than memory subsets showed. In a few donors, around 5% of naive CD4 clonotypes appeared in common.

Original processing notes: Filtering was not the same, since immunoSEQ gave junction-only sequences without quality scores. Method: immunoSEQ multiplex PCR; TCRdb's copy keeps in-frame clones and lacks some. That table furnishes V, J and clone size, whereas the DNA furnished D and trimming. The sample contains 2.3 million or so clones, 85% to 95% of which appear only once. Points on this clone: The antigen remains undetermined.

V lost 2 bases, J lost 4 bases, and 5 bases stayed unmatched. The CDR3 consists of 16 residues. CDR1 SEHNR and CDR2 FQNEAQ come from the germline V gene (reference sequence). The V gene is TRBV7-9, the J gene TRBJ2-3, with 11 bases that match TRBD2. Sequencing was done on a sample of naive CD4+ T cells from PBMCs. This sample's subset: CD45RA+ positively selected. The receptor was derived from a man aged 18 to 29 in good health. Some clones in this sample may be carry-over from other donors' samples. The CDR3 spells CASSLSLAGVADTQYF. In nucleotides, the CDR3 is TGTGCCAGCAGCTTATCACTAGCGGGAGTGGCAGATACGCAGTATTTT.